This entry lists 3 T cell receptor beta chains sequenced from one sample in a study of T cell responses to AZD1222 COVID-19 vaccine. Profiled with immunoSEQ multiplex PCR; TCRdb holds only in-frame clones, not every one. In the table there are about 73,000 clones, 90% of which are singletons. This sample comprised peripheral blood, obtained 28 days after the second AZD1222 dose. The receptors were sampled from an adult who received the AZD1222 COVID-19 vaccine.

The CDR3 DNA is TGTGCCAGCAGCCCCGGACCCACGAACACTGAAGCTTTCTTT. Protein: CASSPGPTNTEAFF. The chain joins TRBV5-4 to TRBJ1-1; the D is unclear. The CDR3 has 14 amino acids. Germline CDR1 reads SGHNT; CDR2 reads YYREEE (reference sequence). V lost 4 bases and J lost 1, with 11 bases in between.

The genes are TRBV9 and TRBJ2-2, with a possible D match to TRBD1 (6 bases). V lost 6 bases to trimming and J lost 1 base, with 10 bases between them. The CDR3 sequence is 14 residues long. Germline V lookup: CDR1 SGDLS, CDR2 YYNGEE. The CDR3 nucleotides are TGTGCCAGCACCCTACAGGGGAACACCGGGGAGCTGTTTTTT. This codes for CASTLQGNTGELFF.

The chain is built from TRBV28 and TRBJ2-5; D possibly matches TRBD1 or TRBD2 (6 bases each). The CDR3 length is 13 residues. Germline V lookup: CDR1 MDHEN, CDR2 SYDVKM. The V end lost 10 bases, the J end lost 1 base, and 13 bases lay between the germline ends. The CDR3 sequence: CATGALPQETQYF. DNA of the CDR3: TGTGCCACGGGGGCCCTCCCCCAAGAGACCCAGTACTTC.